This T cell receptor beta chain appears in the sequencing data of a study of blood T cell repertoires in COVID-19. Study details: The United States, Italy and Spain were the sources of the acute and convalescent COVID-19 samples. PBMCs, B-cell-depleted T cells, or T cells were the source of the cDNA or gDNA that made up the material.

V was cut by 4 bases and J by 9 bases, with 18 bases left in between. Germline-derived CDR1 and CDR2 are SGHRS and YFSETQ. The CDR3 is 14 amino acids. This clone was counted a single time. Original methodology: The assay estimated nucleated cells by amplifying reference gene primers. The method was immunoSEQ multiplex PCR; TCRdb's version includes in-frame clones alone and lacks a portion of them. The V and J calls and clone size were taken over from that table, and D and trimming were inferred from the DNA. This sample has 40,000 to 60,000 clones, with about 88% found just once. The clonotype originates from a man aged 40-55 years with active COVID-19. The sequencing input was peripheral blood. The rearrangement links TRBV5-1 to TRBJ2-3; D is possibly TRBD1 (6 bases). The chain's CDR3 is CASSPQGTEETQYF. CDR3 coding DNA: TGCGCCAGCAGCCCCCAGGGGACCGAGGAAACGCAGTATTTT.